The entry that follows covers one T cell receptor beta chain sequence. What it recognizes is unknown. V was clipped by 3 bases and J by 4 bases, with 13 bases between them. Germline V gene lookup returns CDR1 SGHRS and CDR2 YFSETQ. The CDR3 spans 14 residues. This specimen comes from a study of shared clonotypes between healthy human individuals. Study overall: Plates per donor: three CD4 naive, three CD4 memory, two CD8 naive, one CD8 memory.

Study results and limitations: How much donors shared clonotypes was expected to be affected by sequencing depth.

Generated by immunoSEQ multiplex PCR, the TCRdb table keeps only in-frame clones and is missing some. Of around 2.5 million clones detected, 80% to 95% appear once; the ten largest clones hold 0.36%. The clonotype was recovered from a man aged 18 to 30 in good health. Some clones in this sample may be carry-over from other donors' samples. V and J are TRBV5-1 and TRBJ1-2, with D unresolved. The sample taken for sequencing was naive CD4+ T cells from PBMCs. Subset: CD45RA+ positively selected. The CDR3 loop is CASSSGLYSYGYTF. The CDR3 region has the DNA TGCGCCAGCAGCTCGGGCCTTTATAGCTATGGCTACACCTTC. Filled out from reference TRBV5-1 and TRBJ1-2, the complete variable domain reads KAGVTQTPRYLIKTRGQQVTLSCSPISGHRSVSWYQQTPGQGLQFLFEYFSETQRNKGNFPGRFSGRQFSNSRSEMNVSTLELGDSALYLCASSSGLYSYGYTFGSGTRLTVV.